Presented here are 17 T cell receptor beta chains from one specimen sequenced in a study of blood T cells in healthy people across ages. Using a J-beta primer mix together with a sample-barcoded 5' primer, a second PCR was run for about 6 to 12 cycles. A single record per CDR3 protein comes from TCRdb applying MiXCR to the 5' RACE reads. The data show over a million distinct CDR3 sequences, 42% seen once. Sequencing was done on a sample of blood. These receptors were collected from a woman aged 18-29 years in good health.

The chain joins TRBV30 to TRBJ2-5, with a tentative D call TRBD2 (5 bases). This CDR3 has 12 residues. Germline V gene sequence: CDR1 GTSNPN, CDR2 SVGIG (reference sequence). Trimming removed 5 bases from V and 2 bases from J, with 9 bases in between. The CDR3 nucleotides are TGTGCCTGGGGGAGCGGACAAGAGACCCAGTACTTC. Protein: CAWGSGQETQYF.

This clonotype was seen only a few times. The chain joins TRBV12-3 or TRBV12-4 to TRBJ1-2, with a weak D call TRBD1 (5 bases). Deletions cut 5 bases from V and 4 bases from J, with 20 bases between. CDR3 length equals 16 residues. CDR3 region: CASSPQLRAGGYGYTF. CDR3 bases: TGTGCCAGCAGTCCGCAACTCAGGGCTGGGGGCTATGGCTACACCTTC.

This chain joins TRBV6-2 or TRBV6-3 and TRBJ2-1; D is perhaps TRBD1 or TRBD2 (5 bases each). V lost 7 bases, J lost 2 bases, and 18 bases lay in between. Germline CDR1 and CDR2: MNHEY and SVGEGT. The CDR3 runs to 16 residues. CDR3 residues: CASISFRDPTYNEQFF. CDR3 in DNA: TGTGCCAGCATCTCTTTCCGGGACCCAACCTACAATGAGCAGTTCTTC.

In its sample, this clonotype was seen a few times. The rearrangement uses TRBV3-1 and TRBJ2-4; TRBD1 might be the D (5 bases). The better agreement between TRBJ2-7 and the DNA end casts doubt on the J call. This CDR3 has 13 amino acids. Germline V gives CDR1 LGHDT, CDR2 YNNKEL (reference sequence). The chain's CDR3 is CASSQVRESEQYF. The CDR3, as DNA: TGTGCCAGCAGCCAAGTCAGGGAAAGCGAGCAGTACTTC.

The V call is TRBV10-3, the J call TRBJ1-2; D is possibly TRBD1 (5 bases). The germline V and J ends were trimmed by 6 bases and 3 bases, with 14 bases remaining between them. The germline V gene has CDR1 ENHRY and CDR2 SYGVKD. This CDR3 has 14 residues. CDR3 amino acids: CAIRPQDNDYGYTF. For the CDR3, the DNA is TGTGCCATCAGGCCCCAGGACAACGACTATGGCTACACCTTC.

This clonotype was recorded a few times. The chain has TRBV15 and TRBJ2-2; TRBD1 is a possible D gene (5 bases). The CDR3 loop spans 15 amino acids. The ends were cut back, 3 bases at V and 2 bases at J, with 10 bases in the middle. Germline V gene sequence: CDR1 LNHNV, CDR2 YYDKDF (reference sequence). The CDR3 sequence is CATSRAQGNTGELFF. Here the CDR3 DNA reads TGTGCCACCAGCAGGGCTCAGGGAAACACCGGGGAGCTGTTTTTT.

This clonotype was seen more than once but under ten times. This rearrangement joins TRBV20-1 to TRBJ2-1; D unclear. CDR3 size: 15 residues. Trimming shortened V by 5 bases and J by 9 bases, and 23 bases separated the two germline ends. Germline V gene sequence: CDR1 DFQATT, CDR2 SNEGSKA (reference sequence). In nucleotides, the CDR3 is TGCAGTGCTCCCCTTCTAGGGCGTCTGGTTGGTGAGCAGTTCTTC. Encoded protein: CSAPLLGRLVGEQFF.

This clonotype was counted between two and nine times. The junction shows a germline mismatch at one end, possibly a read error. This sequence joins TRBV2 and TRBJ2-3; D call uncertain. This CDR3 has 14 residues. CDR1 SNHLY and CDR2 FYNNEI come from the germline V gene. The CDR3 reads CASSEELVSDTQYF. CDR3 sequence (DNA): TGTGCTAGCAGTGAAGAATTAGTTTCAGATACGCAGTATTTT.

The rearrangement uses TRBV7-6 and TRBJ2-5; 8 bases map to TRBD2. The DNA end favors TRBJ2-1, so the J call may be wrong. This CDR3 comprises 13 residues. Germline assignment: CDR1 SGHVS and CDR2 FNYEAQ. The CDR3 reads CASGLANQETQFF. CDR3 sequence (DNA): TGTGCCAGCGGACTAGCAAACCAAGAGACCCAGTTCTTC.

The CDR3 region has the DNA TGTGCCAGCAGTGCGGGCTCCTACAATGAGCAGTACTTC. It codes for CASSAGSYNEQYF. The rearrangement uses TRBV7-2 and TRBJ2-1, with a tentative D call TRBD2 (5 bases). The tail of the sequence fits TRBJ2-7 better, so the J call may be wrong. The CDR3 runs 13 residues. In germline, CDR1 is SGHTA, CDR2 FQGNSA.

This CDR3 is CASSLGTSTHQPQHF. The DNA of the CDR3 is TGTGCCAGCAGCTTGGGGACTTCTACCCATCAGCCCCAGCATTTT. This chain uses TRBV12-3 or TRBV12-4 with TRBJ1-5; a weak D match, TRBD1 (5 bases). The CDR3 runs to 15 residues. V lost 6 bases to trimming and J lost 5 bases, with 17 bases between them.

This clonotype came up once. This chain connects TRBV27 to TRBJ1-4, with D perhaps matching TRBD1 (6 bases). Germline values: CDR1 MNHEY, CDR2 SMNVEV (reference sequence). V lost 3 bases, J lost 6 bases, and 11 bases lay in between. The CDR3 is 14 residues long. The DNA of the CDR3 is TGTGCCAGCAGTTTGTTCCAGGGGCATGAAAAACTGTTTTTT. Protein product: CASSLFQGHEKLFF.

The chain uses TRBV4-1 and TRBJ1-5; D gene unclear. V was clipped by 1 base and J by 4 bases, with 14 bases between them. The CDR3 runs 16 residues. Germline V CDR1 and CDR2: MGHRA, YSYEKL. The CDR3 bases are TGCGCCAGCAGCCAAGTGGGAAAGAAGTTGAATCAGCCCCAGCATTTT. Encoded protein: CASSQVGKKLNQPQHF.

The chain is built from TRBV7-8 and TRBJ1-5; D uncertain. With 5 bases removed from V and 5 bases from J, the gap between germline ends came to 16 bases. The CDR3 is 15 amino acids. Germline V gene lookup returns CDR1 SGHVS and CDR2 FQNEAQ. CDR3 DNA: TGTGCCAGCAGCCCGACAAACCACCGTTATCAGCCCCAGCATTTT. Protein product: CASSPTNHRYQPQHF.

The V call is TRBV27, the J call TRBJ2-5; 10 bases fit TRBD1. CDR3 length equals 15 residues. CDR1 is MNHEY, CDR2 SMNVEV, per germline (reference sequence). V was clipped by 5 bases and J by 11 bases; unmatched bases: 14. CDR3 nucleotides: TGTGCCAGCAGTCATCGGGGGGACAGGGGTTATGAGCAGTACTTC. This sequence encodes CASSHRGDRGYEQYF.

J is TRBJ2-5 and V is TRBV7-9, with 10 bases lining up with TRBD2. CDR1 SEHNR and CDR2 FQNEAQ come from the germline V gene (reference sequence). Trimming removed 6 bases from V and 4 bases from J; junction bases left unmatched: 11. This CDR3 spans 16 amino acids. CDR3 amino acids: CASSSTLAGVGETQYF. CDR3 DNA sequence: TGTGCCAGCAGTTCCACTCTAGCGGGAGTGGGAGAGACCCAGTACTTC.

The chain combines TRBV6-6 with TRBJ1-2; D gene unclear. V lost 6 bases and J 0 bases, leaving 11 bases between the germline ends. The CDR3 spans 14 residues. Germline V lookup: CDR1 MNHNY, CDR2 SVGAGI (reference sequence). As DNA, the CDR3 is TGTGCCAGCAGCCCCCCCCGGGCTAACTATGGCTACACCTTC. It is translated as CASSPPRANYGYTF.